Below, 11 T cell receptor beta chains from the same sample are listed, as sequenced in a study of OX40 agonist ivuxolimab in advanced cancers. Profiling relied on immunoSEQ multiplex PCR, and the TCRdb table lists in-frame clones only, not all of them. The sample has 60,000 to 85,000 clones, around 80% seen once. The starting material was CD4+ or CD8+ T cells sorted from blood, obtained in a trial of the OX40 agonist ivuxolimab. The receptors were sampled from an adult with an advanced solid tumor such as melanoma, head and neck, liver or kidney cancer.

This chain joins TRBV9 and TRBJ2-3, with D perhaps TRBD1 (5 bases). Germline assignment: CDR1 SGDLS and CDR2 YYNGEE. This CDR3 spans 14 amino acids. V lost 6 bases and J 7 bases, leaving 18 bases between the germline ends. CDR3 sequence: CASTPWGLGNTQYF. CDR3 nucleotides: TGTGCCAGCACCCCTTGGGGCCTGGGGAATACGCAGTATTTT.

The chain couples TRBV5-1 to TRBJ1-5, with D maybe TRBD1 (5 bases). The CDR3 consists of 13 residues. Deletions cut 0 bases from V and 6 bases from J, with 7 bases between. The germline CDR1 and CDR2 sequences are SGHRS and YFSETQ. The CDR3 bases are TGCGCCAGCAGCTTGGGAGGGACTCAGCCCCAGCATTTT. As protein: CASSLGGTQPQHF.

Of note for this clone: Other DNA sequences from this sample encode an identical CDR3 as well. The chain uses TRBV27 and TRBJ1-1, with D perhaps TRBD1 (6 bases). Per germline, CDR1 MNHEY and CDR2 SMNVEV (reference sequence). The V gene lost 6 bases and the J gene lost 0 bases, with 11 bases spanning the gap. This CDR3 region has 14 residues. In nucleotides, the CDR3 is TGTGCCAGCAGACTTGACAGGCTGAACACTGAAGCTTTCTTT. Amino acid sequence: CASRLDRLNTEAFF.

The chain uses TRBV25-1 and TRBJ1-5; no firm D call. V lost 1 base to trimming and J lost 3 bases, with 7 bases between them. The CDR3 length is 14 residues. Germline lookup yields CDR1 MGHDK and CDR2 SYGVNS. For the CDR3, the DNA is TGTGCCAGCAGTGAATTCAGCCTCAATCAGCCCCAGCATTTT. It encodes CASSEFSLNQPQHF. Supplemented by reference TRBV25-1 and TRBJ1-5, the full variable domain reads EADIYQTPRYLVIGTGKKITLECSQTMGHDKMYWYQQDPGMELHLIHYSYGVNSTEKGDLSSESTVSRIRTEHFPLTLESARPSHTSQYLCASSEFSLNQPQHFGDGTRLSIL.

This clone has a single count. V usage is TRBV6-1 and J usage is TRBJ2-3; D remains ambiguous. Germline V lookup: CDR1 MNHNS, CDR2 SASEGT. This CDR3 contains 13 residues. The V and J ends lost 8 bases and 11 bases respectively, with 20 bases between them. CDR3: CASDNSGLDGQYF. DNA of the CDR3: TGTGCCAGCGACAATTCGGGCCTTGATGGGCAGTATTTT.

The chain employs TRBV6-1 and TRBJ2-3; 12 bases match TRBD2. CDR3 size: 17 residues. V shed 4 bases, J shed 2 bases, and the junction held 7 bases outside the gene matches. The germline V gene has CDR1 MNHNS and CDR2 SASEGT. As DNA, the CDR3 is TGTGCCAGCAGTGCCCTAGCGGGGGGGCAGGACACAGATACGCAGTATTTT. As protein: CASSALAGGQDTDTQYF.

V is TRBV30 and J is TRBJ2-5; D may be TRBD1 (6 bases). V was pared by 4 bases and J by 5 bases, with 11 bases between. The germline V gene has CDR1 GTSNPN and CDR2 SVGIG (reference sequence). The CDR3 consists of 12 residues. The chain's CDR3 is CAWNRAWETQYF. In DNA form, the CDR3 reads TGTGCCTGGAACAGGGCGTGGGAGACCCAGTACTTC.

This sequence joins TRBV5-5 and TRBJ2-7; D might be TRBD2 (6 bases). The CDR3 is 13 residues long. Germline-derived CDR1 and CDR2 are SGHKS and YYEKEE (reference sequence). The V end was cut by 0 bases, the J end by 6 bases, with 10 bases between. CDR3 amino acids: CASSLGDGGEQYV. The CDR3 DNA is TGTGCCAGCAGCTTGGGAGACGGGGGCGAGCAGTACGTC.

The chain combines TRBV18 with TRBJ2-1, with unresolved D. V was pared by 4 bases and J by 6 bases, with 4 bases between. The CDR3 contains 11 residues. Looked up from germline, CDR1 is KGHSH and CDR2 is LQKENI. The CDR3 coding sequence is TGTGCCAGCTCACGGGTCAATGAGCAGTTCTTC. This sequence encodes CASSRVNEQFF.

The chain has TRBV15 and TRBJ1-3; D might be TRBD1 (6 bases). Germline V gives CDR1 LNHNV, CDR2 YYDKDF (reference sequence). The CDR3 covers 17 residues. The germline V and J ends were trimmed by 1 base and 0 bases, with 13 bases remaining between them. This CDR3 is CATSRGGQGPSGNTIYF. The CDR3 DNA reads TGTGCCACCAGCAGAGGCGGCCAGGGGCCCTCTGGAAACACCATATATTTT.

Worth noting for this clone: This sample also contains other DNA sequences that code for the same CDR3. V usage is TRBV5-4 and J usage is TRBJ2-3; D remains ambiguous. The V and J ends lost 5 bases and 0 bases respectively, with 4 bases between them. The germline gives CDR1 SGHNT, CDR2 YYREEE (reference sequence). This CDR3 is 12 amino acids long. The CDR3 is CASRESTDTQYF. DNA for the CDR3: TGTGCCAGCAGGGAGAGCACAGATACGCAGTATTTT. Looking up the rest from reference TRBV5-4 and TRBJ2-3 gives the full variable domain: ETGVTQSPTHLIKTRGQQVTLRCSSQSGHNTVSWYQQALGQGPQFIFQYYREEENGRGNFPPRFSGLQFPNYSSELNVNALELDDSALYLCASRESTDTQYFGPGTRLTVL.